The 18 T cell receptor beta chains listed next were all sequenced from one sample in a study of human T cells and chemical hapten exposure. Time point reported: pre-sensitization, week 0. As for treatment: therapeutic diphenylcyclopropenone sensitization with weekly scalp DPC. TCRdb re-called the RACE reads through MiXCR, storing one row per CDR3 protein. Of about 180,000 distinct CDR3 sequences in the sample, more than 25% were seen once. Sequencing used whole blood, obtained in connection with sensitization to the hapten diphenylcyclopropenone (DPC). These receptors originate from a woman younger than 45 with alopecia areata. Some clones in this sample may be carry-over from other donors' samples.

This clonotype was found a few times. The CDR3 spells CAISEGSGGASYEQYF. The DNA for the CDR3 is TGTGCCATCAGTGAGGGGAGCGGGGGTGCCTCCTACGAGCAGTACTTC. The V call is TRBV10-3, the J call TRBJ2-7, with 8 nucleotides matching TRBD2. Germline V gene lookup returns CDR1 ENHRY and CDR2 SYGVKD. The CDR3 spans 16 residues. V dropped 2 bases and J dropped 0; count of bases not matched to a gene: 6.

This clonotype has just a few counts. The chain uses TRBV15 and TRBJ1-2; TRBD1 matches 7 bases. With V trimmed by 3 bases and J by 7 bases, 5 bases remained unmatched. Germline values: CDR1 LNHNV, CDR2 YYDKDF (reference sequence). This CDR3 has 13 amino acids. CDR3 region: CATSSDRAFGYTF. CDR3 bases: TGTGCCACCAGCAGCGACAGGGCTTTTGGCTACACCTTC.

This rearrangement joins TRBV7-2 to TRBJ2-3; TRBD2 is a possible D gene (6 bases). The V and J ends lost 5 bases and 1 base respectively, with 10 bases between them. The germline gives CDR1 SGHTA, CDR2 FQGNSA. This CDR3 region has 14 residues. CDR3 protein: CASSLERGTDTQYF. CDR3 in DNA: TGTGCCAGCAGCCTGGAGCGGGGCACAGATACGCAGTATTTT.

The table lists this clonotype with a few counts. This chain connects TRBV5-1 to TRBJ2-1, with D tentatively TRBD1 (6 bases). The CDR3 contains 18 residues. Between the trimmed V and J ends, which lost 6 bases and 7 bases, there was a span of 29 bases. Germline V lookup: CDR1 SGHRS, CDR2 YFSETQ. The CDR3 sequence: CASKRAGAPEASGNEQFF. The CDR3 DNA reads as TGCGCCAGCAAGCGAGCAGGGGCGCCGGAGGCCTCAGGGAATGAGCAGTTCTTC.

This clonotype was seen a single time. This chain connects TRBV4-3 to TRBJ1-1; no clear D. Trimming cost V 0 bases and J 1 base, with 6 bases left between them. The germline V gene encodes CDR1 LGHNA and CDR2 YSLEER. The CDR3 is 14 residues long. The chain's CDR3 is CASSQDLTNTEAFF. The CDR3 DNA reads TGCGCCAGCAGCCAAGATCTAACGAACACTGAAGCTTTCTTT.

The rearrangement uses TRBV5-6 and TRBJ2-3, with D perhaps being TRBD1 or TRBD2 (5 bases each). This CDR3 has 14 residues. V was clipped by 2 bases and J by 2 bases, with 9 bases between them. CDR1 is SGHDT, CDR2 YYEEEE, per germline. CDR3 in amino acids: CASSFIGATDTQYF. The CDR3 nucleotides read TGTGCCAGCAGCTTTATCGGGGCCACAGATACGCAGTATTTT.

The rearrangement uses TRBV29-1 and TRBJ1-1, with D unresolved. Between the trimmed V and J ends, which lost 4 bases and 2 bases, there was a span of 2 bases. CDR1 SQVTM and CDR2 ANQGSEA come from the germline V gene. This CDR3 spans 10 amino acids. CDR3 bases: TGCAGCGTTGCAAACACTGAAGCTTTCTTT. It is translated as CSVANTEAFF.

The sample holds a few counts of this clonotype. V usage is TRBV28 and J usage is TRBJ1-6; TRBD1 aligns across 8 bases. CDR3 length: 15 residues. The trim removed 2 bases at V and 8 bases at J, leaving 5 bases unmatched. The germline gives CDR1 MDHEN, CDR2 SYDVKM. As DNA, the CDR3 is TGTGCCAGCAGTTTAAGGACAGGGACTGATTCACCCCTCCACTTT. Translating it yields CASSLRTGTDSPLHF. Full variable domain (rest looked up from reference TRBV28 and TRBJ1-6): DVKVTQSSRYLVKRTGEKVFLECVQDMDHENMFWYRQDPGLGLRLIYFSYDVKMKEKGDIPEGYSVSREKKERFSLILESASTNQTSMYLCASSLRTGTDSPLHFGNGTRLTVT.

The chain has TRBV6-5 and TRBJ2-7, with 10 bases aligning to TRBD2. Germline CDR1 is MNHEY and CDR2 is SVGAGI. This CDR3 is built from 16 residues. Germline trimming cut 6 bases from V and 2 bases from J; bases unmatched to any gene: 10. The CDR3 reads CASRRVTSGTAYEQYF. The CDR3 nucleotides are TGTGCCAGCAGGCGCGTCACTAGCGGGACCGCCTACGAGCAGTACTTC.

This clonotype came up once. The CDR3 DNA reads as TGTGCCAGCAGTTTCGACAGGGACAATGAGCAGTTCTTC. Amino acid sequence: CASSFDRDNEQFF. The chain couples TRBV7-3 to TRBJ2-1, with 7 bases aligning to TRBD1. J was trimmed by 5 bases and V by 6 bases; bases with no gene match: 4. Germline V gene lookup returns CDR1 SGHTA and CDR2 FQGTGA. CDR3 length equals 13 residues.

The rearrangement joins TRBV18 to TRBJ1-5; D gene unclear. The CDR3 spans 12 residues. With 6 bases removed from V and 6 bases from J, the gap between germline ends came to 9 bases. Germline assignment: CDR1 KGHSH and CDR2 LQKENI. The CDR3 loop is CASSDPGQPQHF. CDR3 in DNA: TGTGCCAGCTCCGACCCCGGTCAGCCCCAGCATTTT.

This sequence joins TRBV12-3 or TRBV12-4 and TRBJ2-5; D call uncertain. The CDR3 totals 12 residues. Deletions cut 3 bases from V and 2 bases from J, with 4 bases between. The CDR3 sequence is CASSFGQETQYF. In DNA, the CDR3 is TGTGCCAGCAGTTTTGGTCAAGAGACCCAGTACTTC.

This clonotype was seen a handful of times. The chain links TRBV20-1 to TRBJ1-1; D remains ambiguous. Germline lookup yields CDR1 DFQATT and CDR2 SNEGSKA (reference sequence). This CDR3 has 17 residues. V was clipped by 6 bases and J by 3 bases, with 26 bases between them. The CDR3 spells CSAARTDRPLKYTEAFF. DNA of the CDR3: TGCAGTGCGGCACGGACGGACCGACCCCTTAAGTACACTGAAGCTTTCTTT.

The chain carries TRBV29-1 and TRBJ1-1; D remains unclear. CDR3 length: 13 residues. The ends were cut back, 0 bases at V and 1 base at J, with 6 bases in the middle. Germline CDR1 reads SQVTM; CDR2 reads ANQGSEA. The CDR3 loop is CSVEDLANTEAFF. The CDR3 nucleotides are TGCAGCGTTGAAGATCTAGCGAACACTGAAGCTTTCTTT.

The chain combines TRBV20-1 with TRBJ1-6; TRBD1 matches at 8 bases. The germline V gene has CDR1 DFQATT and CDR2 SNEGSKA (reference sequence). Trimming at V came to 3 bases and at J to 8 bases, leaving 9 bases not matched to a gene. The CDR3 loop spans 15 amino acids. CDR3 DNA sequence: TGCAGTGCTAGGGGGGCAGGGGGCTTGGATTCACCCCTCCACTTT. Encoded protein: CSARGAGGLDSPLHF.

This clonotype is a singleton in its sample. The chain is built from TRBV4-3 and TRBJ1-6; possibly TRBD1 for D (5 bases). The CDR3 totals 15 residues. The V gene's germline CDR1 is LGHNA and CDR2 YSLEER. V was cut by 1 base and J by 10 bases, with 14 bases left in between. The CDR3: CASSQGGGVWSPLHF. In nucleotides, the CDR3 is TGCGCCAGCAGCCAAGGGGGCGGGGTCTGGTCACCCCTCCACTTT.

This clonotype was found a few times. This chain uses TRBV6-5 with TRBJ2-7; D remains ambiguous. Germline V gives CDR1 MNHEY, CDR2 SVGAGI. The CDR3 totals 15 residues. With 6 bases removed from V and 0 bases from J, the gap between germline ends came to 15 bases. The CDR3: CASRALGITSYEQYF. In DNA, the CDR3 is TGTGCCAGCAGGGCCCTGGGGATCACCTCCTACGAGCAGTACTTC.

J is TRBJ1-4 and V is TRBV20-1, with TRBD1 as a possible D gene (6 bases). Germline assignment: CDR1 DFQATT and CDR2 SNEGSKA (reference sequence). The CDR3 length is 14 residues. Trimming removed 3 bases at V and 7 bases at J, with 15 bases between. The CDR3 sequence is CSARSYRDPEKLFF. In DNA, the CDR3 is TGCAGTGCTAGGTCTTACAGGGATCCTGAAAAACTGTTTTTT.